Each of the 29 T cell receptor beta chains below was sequenced from the same sample in a study of shared clonotypes between healthy human individuals. Here immunoSEQ multiplex PCR was the method, and the copy in TCRdb shows in-frame clones only, minus some. The data hold around 500,000 clones, with roughly 77% observed a single time. Sequencing was carried out using PBMCs. The receptors here all came from a woman between 40 and 50 years old in good health. Some clones in this sample may be carry-over from other donors' samples.

This clone is a singleton in its sample. This sequence joins TRBV5-6 and TRBJ2-7, with no clear D. Deletions cut 2 bases from V and 4 bases from J, with 7 bases between. This CDR3 comprises 12 residues. The germline gives CDR1 SGHDT, CDR2 YYEEEE. The DNA for the CDR3 is TGTGCCAGCAGCTTCCTCGGTTACGAGCAGTACTTC. This sequence encodes CASSFLGYEQYF.

Here the CDR3 reads CASSQDRLAYDEQFF. CDR3 sequence (DNA): TGCGCCAGCAGCCAAGACCGACTAGCGTACGATGAGCAGTTCTTC. This chain connects TRBV4-3 to TRBJ2-1, with 8 bases lining up with TRBD2. Germline trimming cut 0 bases from V and 8 bases from J; bases unmatched to any gene: 6. Germline V gene sequence: CDR1 LGHNA, CDR2 YSLEER. The CDR3 sequence is 15 residues long.

This chain connects TRBV5-1 to TRBJ1-1; D unclear. With 3 bases removed from V and 0 bases from J, the gap between germline ends came to 15 bases. This CDR3 has 16 amino acids. Germline V gene data show CDR1 as SGHRS and CDR2 as YFSETQ. This chain's CDR3 is CASSSREGFMNTEAFF. CDR3 bases: TGCGCCAGCAGCTCCCGGGAGGGATTTATGAACACTGAAGCTTTCTTT. The entire variable domain, with the rest obtained from reference TRBV5-1 and TRBJ1-1, is as follows: KAGVTQTPRYLIKTRGQQVTLSCSPISGHRSVSWYQQTPGQGLQFLFEYFSETQRNKGNFPGRFSGRQFSNSRSEMNVSTLELGDSALYLCASSSREGFMNTEAFFGQGTRLTVV.

The genes are TRBV27 and TRBJ1-5; tentatively, D is TRBD1 (5 bases). The V and J ends lost 5 bases and 5 bases respectively, with 13 bases between them. This CDR3 region has 14 residues. The germline V gene encodes CDR1 MNHEY and CDR2 SMNVEV (reference sequence). CDR3 residues: CASSRWGGDQPQHF. CDR3 nucleotides: TGTGCCAGCAGTCGGTGGGGAGGGGATCAGCCCCAGCATTTT.

The CDR3 nucleotides are TGTGCCAGCAGCTTATTTCAGGGCGCTAACATTCAGTACTTC. It codes for CASSLFQGANIQYF. The V and J genes are TRBV13 and TRBJ2-4, with a weak D call TRBD1 (5 bases). Germline CDR1 is PRHDT and CDR2 is FYEKMQ (reference sequence). CDR3 length: 14 amino acids. Trimming pared 2 bases from V and 7 bases from J, leaving 12 bases between.

The genes are TRBV19 and TRBJ1-1; D not resolved. The CDR3 is 14 residues long. Trimming removed 6 bases from V and 3 bases from J, with 14 bases in between. In germline, CDR1 is LNHDA, CDR2 SQIVND (reference sequence). The CDR3 sequence: CASRDDVRDTEAFF. CDR3 bases: TGTGCCAGTAGGGACGACGTTAGGGACACTGAAGCTTTCTTT.

The chain carries TRBV28 and TRBJ2-1, with D maybe TRBD2 (6 bases). Germline V lookup: CDR1 MDHEN, CDR2 SYDVKM. Trimming cost V 5 bases and J 7 bases, with 18 bases left between them. This CDR3 spans 15 amino acids. DNA for the CDR3: TGTGCCAGCAGTCTTCGGGACTTTGCGGGTAATGAGCAGTTCTTC. As protein: CASSLRDFAGNEQFF.

The chain recombines TRBV27 with TRBJ2-3; D possibly corresponds to TRBD2 (6 bases). The CDR3 consists of 14 residues. V shed 3 bases and J shed 3 bases, with 10 bases lying between them. CDR1 is MNHEY, CDR2 SMNVEV, per germline (reference sequence). CDR3 bases: TGTGCCAGCAGTTTGTTGGAGGGAACAGATACGCAGTATTTT. Protein sequence: CASSLLEGTDTQYF.

On this clone: A far larger clone differs by one base, so this is likely a read error. The chain has TRBV6-1 and TRBJ2-7; TRBD1 matches 7 bases. Germline V gene sequence: CDR1 MNHNS, CDR2 SASEGT. This CDR3 spans 15 amino acids. This chain's CDR3 is CAGSEGAGGSYEQYF. The CDR3 DNA reads TGTGCCGGCAGTGAAGGGGCAGGGGGCTCCTACGAGCAGTACTTC.

The rearrangement uses TRBV30 and TRBJ2-7; TRBD2 matches at 13 bases. Losses at the gene ends were 5 bases for V and 0 bases for J; bases not matched to a gene: 7. Germline values: CDR1 GTSNPN, CDR2 SVGIG (reference sequence). This CDR3 has 16 residues. The CDR3 coding sequence is TGTGCCTGGGCCGGGACTAGCGGGAAGATCTCCTACGAGCAGTACTTC. This sequence encodes CAWAGTSGKISYEQYF.

The rearrangement uses TRBV7-9 and TRBJ2-5; 10 bases map to TRBD1. The junction had 5 bases not matched to a gene; V was cut back by 1 base and J by 3 bases. Germline lookup yields CDR1 SEHNR and CDR2 FQNEAQ (reference sequence). The CDR3 loop spans 16 amino acids. The CDR3 DNA follows: TGTGCCAGCAGCTTAGGTCCCGGGACAGGGGAAGAGACCCAGTACTTC. Residues: CASSLGPGTGEETQYF.

The chain joins TRBV19 to TRBJ2-7; D perhaps matches TRBD1 (5 bases). The CDR3 totals 12 residues. Trimming took off 3 bases at V and 4 bases at J, with 7 bases between the two ends. The V gene's germline CDR1 is LNHDA and CDR2 SQIVND (reference sequence). As DNA, the CDR3 is TGTGCCAGTAGTATGACAGCGTACGAGCAGTACTTC. As protein: CASSMTAYEQYF.

The rearrangement joins TRBV7-2 to TRBJ2-5, with 9 bases matching TRBD2. The CDR3 length is 15 residues. CDR1 is SGHTA and CDR2 is FQGNSA in the germline V gene. The ends lost 4 bases at V and 5 bases at J; junction bases unmatched: 8. In DNA form, the CDR3 reads TGTGCCAGCAGCTACCAAGCGGGAGGTAGGGAGACCCAGTACTTC. Amino acid sequence: CASSYQAGGRETQYF.

The chain has TRBV27 and TRBJ2-1; 11 positions match TRBD2. Germline-derived CDR1 and CDR2 are MNHEY and SMNVEV (reference sequence). The CDR3 loop spans 16 amino acids. V gave up 6 bases and J gave up 8 bases; unmatched junction bases: 12. CDR3 amino acids: CASRQIAGGSSDEQFF. In nucleotides, the CDR3 is TGTGCCAGCAGGCAAATAGCGGGGGGGTCGTCCGATGAGCAGTTCTTC.

V usage is TRBV15 and J usage is TRBJ1-2, with D possibly TRBD1 on 5 matching bases. CDR1 is LNHNV, CDR2 YYDKDF, per germline (reference sequence). V was shortened by 9 bases and J by 3 bases, with 17 bases between the two germline ends. The CDR3 consists of 14 residues. The DNA of the CDR3 is TGTGCCACGAGTAAGGGACGGGAAGACTATGGCTACACCTTC. Residues: CATSKGREDYGYTF.

The J gene is TRBJ2-5, the V gene TRBV7-9; the D is unclear. CDR1 is SEHNR and CDR2 is FQNEAQ in the germline V gene (reference sequence). CDR3 size: 14 residues. V lost 5 bases to trimming and J lost 0 bases, with 10 bases between them. The CDR3 is CASSPGRNQETQYF. DNA of the CDR3: TGTGCCAGCAGCCCCGGACGTAACCAAGAGACCCAGTACTTC.

The genes are TRBV5-4 and TRBJ2-3; a possible D gene is TRBD2 (6 bases). The V gene lost 4 bases and the J gene lost 2 bases, with 26 bases spanning the gap. CDR1 is SGHNT and CDR2 is YYREEE in the germline V gene (reference sequence). This CDR3 is built from 19 residues. CDR3 loop: CASSPTASQLATYTDTQYF. In DNA, the CDR3 is TGTGCCAGCAGCCCGACAGCATCCCAGCTAGCGACGTACACAGATACGCAGTATTTT.

This clone was detected only a few times. CDR3 region: CASMLRGGYEQYF. The CDR3 bases are TGCGCCAGCATGCTGCGGGGTGGCTACGAGCAGTACTTC. This sequence joins TRBV5-1 and TRBJ2-5, with D perhaps matching TRBD2 (6 bases). The better agreement between TRBJ2-7 and the DNA end casts doubt on the J call. The CDR3 consists of 13 residues. The germline V gene encodes CDR1 SGHRS and CDR2 YFSETQ.

Written as DNA, the CDR3 is TGTGCCAGCAGCTTGGGGGGGCCGGCGTACAATGAGCAGTTCTTC. Amino acid sequence: CASSLGGPAYNEQFF. The chain carries TRBV5-6 and TRBJ2-1, with TRBD1 as a possible D gene (6 bases). V gave up 0 bases and J gave up 4 bases, with 11 bases separating them. This CDR3 region has 15 residues. Germline loops: CDR1 SGHDT, CDR2 YYEEEE.

The chain employs TRBV28 and TRBJ2-2, with 8 nucleotides matching TRBD2. The V gene's germline CDR1 is MDHEN and CDR2 SYDVKM. V was pared by 5 bases and J by 5 bases, with 1 base of the junction left unmatched. CDR3 size: 13 residues. CDR3 sequence: CASSAGGTGELFF. The CDR3 DNA is TGTGCCAGCAGTGCGGGAGGAACCGGGGAGCTGTTTTTT.

A word on this clone: Other DNA sequences within the sample encode an identical CDR3. This chain connects TRBV18 to TRBJ2-3; D is possibly TRBD1 (5 bases). V gave up 0 bases and J gave up 4 bases, with 5 bases separating them. This CDR3 has 13 amino acids. Germline loops: CDR1 KGHSH, CDR2 LQKENI. CDR3 amino acids: CASSPPGADTQYF. The CDR3 DNA reads as TGTGCCAGCTCACCACCAGGGGCAGATACGCAGTATTTT.

The chain carries TRBV4-2 and TRBJ1-1, with TRBD1 as a possible D gene (5 bases). The V end was cut by 1 base, the J end by 4 bases, with 13 bases between. The length of the CDR3 is 15 residues. Per the germline V gene, CDR1 is LGHNA and CDR2 is YNFKEQ. The CDR3 protein is CASSQGLGGPTEAFF. The CDR3 nucleotides are TGTGCCAGCAGCCAAGGACTGGGGGGTCCCACTGAAGCTTTCTTT.

The CDR3 DNA reads as TGTGCCAGCAAAGTTACCGGCGCTTCAGATACGCAGTATTTT. Its translation is CASKVTGASDTQYF. The chain couples TRBV27 to TRBJ2-3; no clear D. Per the germline V gene, CDR1 is MNHEY and CDR2 is SMNVEV (reference sequence). The CDR3 runs to 14 residues. The V end lost 7 bases, the J end lost 4 bases, and 15 bases lay between the germline ends.

The chain couples TRBV5-4 to TRBJ2-7, with D tentatively TRBD1 (6 bases). Trimming took 4 bases from V and 2 from J, leaving 13 bases between them. Germline lookup yields CDR1 SGHNT and CDR2 YYREEE (reference sequence). This CDR3 is built from 14 residues. CDR3 DNA sequence: TGTGCCAGCAGCAAATGGACAGCGCCCTACGAGCAGTACTTC. It is translated as CASSKWTAPYEQYF.

The CDR3 sequence is CASRLAASYNEQFF. DNA of the CDR3: TGTGCCAGCAGACTAGCGGCCTCCTACAATGAGCAGTTCTTC. The chain joins TRBV28 to TRBJ2-1, with TRBD2 identical over 8 bases. The CDR3 is 14 residues long. Germline V gene data show CDR1 as MDHEN and CDR2 as SYDVKM. V shed 6 bases and J 0 bases; nucleotides not matched to a gene: 1.

Comments on this clone: The germline gene is not matched at one end of the junction; a read error may be the cause. The CDR3 DNA follows: TGTGCCAGCAGCAAACCTTCGGGTTTTAACACGGACGGTAATGCGCAGTTCTTC. Translated: CASSKPSGFNTDGNAQFF. The rearrangement uses TRBV5-4 and TRBJ2-1; D is ambiguous. CDR3 length: 18 amino acids. Germline V gene sequence: CDR1 SGHNT, CDR2 YYREEE (reference sequence).

J is TRBJ2-7 and V is TRBV18; 8 bases align to TRBD2. CDR1 is KGHSH and CDR2 is LQKENI in the germline V gene. V trimming: 6 bases; J trimming: 3 bases; junction bases outside the gene matches: 16. The CDR3 totals 17 residues. DNA of the CDR3: TGTGCCAGCTCGGCTGCAGGACTAGCTAAAACCCTCTACGAGCAGTACTTC. As protein: CASSAAGLAKTLYEQYF.

The chain employs TRBV5-6 and TRBJ1-2; possibly TRBD1 for D (5 bases). Germline V gene sequence: CDR1 SGHDT, CDR2 YYEEEE. Trimming left V 1 base short and J 4 bases short, with 14 bases between. The CDR3 runs to 15 residues. CDR3 protein: CASSLLGPGFYGYTF. CDR3 DNA sequence: TGTGCCAGCAGCTTGTTGGGCCCAGGGTTCTATGGCTACACCTTC.

The genes are TRBV4-3 and TRBJ2-1; TRBD2 matches 13 bases. V lost 4 bases, J lost 7 bases, and 4 bases stayed unmatched. CDR1 and CDR2 (germline): LGHNA, YSLEER. This CDR3 has 15 residues. CDR3 DNA sequence: TGCGCCAGCAGCCTCGGGACTAGCGGGATGAATGAGCAGTTCTTC. Translation: CASSLGTSGMNEQFF.